Following are 10 T cell receptor beta chains from one sample sequenced in a study of tumor-infiltrating lymphocytes in primary liver carcinoma. Co-extraction yielded RNA and DNA from 20-30 mg of unsorted bulk tissue. The authors made TCR beta cDNA from about 500 ng total RNA with a constant-region primer. Libraries of TCR beta came from three nested multiplex PCR rounds with slightly modified ARM-PCR. Each of the first two PCR rounds ran approximately 9 cycles with TRBV1-TRBV30 forward and C-beta reverse primers. TCRdb re-derived calls from the multiplex PCR reads in MiXCR, one entry per CDR3 protein. The repertoire holds tens of thousands of distinct CDR3 sequences, with over 65% as singletons. Material: liver tumor tissue from sampling region 2. The subset is: tumor region T2, inferior pole. The receptor source for this set is a man aged 40-50 years with primary liver carcinoma and hepatitis B virus infection.

Comments on this clonotype: A much larger clone sits a single nucleotide away, making a read error possible. The J gene is TRBJ2-4, the V gene TRBV9; TRBD1 agrees at 10 bases. This CDR3 comprises 13 residues. The junction had 6 bases not matched to a gene; V was cut back by 4 bases and J by 11 bases. Looked up from germline, CDR1 is SGDLS and CDR2 is YYNGEE. The DNA of the CDR3 is TGTGCCAGCAGCCCGGGACAGGGGAACGTTCAGTACTTC. Residues: CASSPGQGNVQYF. The entire variable domain, with the rest obtained from reference TRBV9 and TRBJ2-4, is as follows: DSGVTQTPKHLITATGQRVTLRCSPRSGDLSVYWYQQSLDQGLQFLIQYYNGEERAKGNILERFSAQQFPDLHSELNLSSLELGDSALYFCASSPGQGNVQYFGAGTRLSVL.

As concerns this clonotype: The junction shows a germline mismatch at one end, possibly a read error. The genes are TRBV5-4 and TRBJ2-3; D possibly corresponds to TRBD2 (5 bases). This CDR3 has 14 amino acids. Germline CDR1 reads SGHNT; CDR2 reads YYREEE (reference sequence). CDR3 in amino acids: CTSSGPTDPDTQYF. For the CDR3, the DNA is TGTACCAGCAGCGGACCGACCGACCCAGATACACAGTATTTT. The full variable domain, in which reference TRBV5-4 and TRBJ2-3 provide the parts outside the CDR3, is ETGVTQSPTHLIKTRGQQVTLRCSSQSGHNTVSWYQQALGQGPQFIFQYYREEENGRGNFPPRFSGLQFPNYSSELNVNALELDDSALYLCTSSGPTDPDTQYFGPGTRLTVL.

A remark on this clonotype: At one boundary the junction diverges from the germline segment, which might be a read error. The J gene is TRBJ2-2, the V gene TRBV10-3; 8 nucleotides match TRBD1. The CDR3 runs to 18 residues. Germline V lookup: CDR1 ENHRY, CDR2 SYGVKD. CDR3 bases: TGTCCCATCAGTGAGCTCCTGACAGGGGCTCCGAACACCGGGGACCTGTTTTTT. This translates into CPISELLTGAPNTGDLFF.

There are a few counts of this clonotype. V gene TRBV19 combines with J gene TRBJ1-1; the D gene is possibly TRBD1 (5 bases). V gave up 8 bases and J gave up 5 bases, with 18 bases separating them. Germline assignment: CDR1 LNHDA and CDR2 SQIVND (reference sequence). This CDR3 is 14 amino acids long. The CDR3 region is CASRIQADGTEAFF. In DNA form, the CDR3 reads TGTGCCAGTCGAATACAGGCGGACGGGACTGAAGCTTTCTTT.

There are many counts of this clonotype. This chain joins TRBV6-1 and TRBJ2-7; D gene uncertain. Germline CDR1 is MNHNS and CDR2 is SASEGT. Deletions cut 4 bases from V and 1 base from J, with 8 bases between. This CDR3 region has 13 residues. The CDR3 region has the DNA TGTGCCAGCAGTGTCGAGCGATCCTACGAGCAGTACTTC. It encodes CASSVERSYEQYF.

Details on this clonotype: The junction departs from the called germline gene at one end, perhaps through a read error. CDR3 amino acids: CPSILGTTSGSRGQFF. CDR3 DNA: TGTCCCAGCATCCTGGGGACTACTAGCGGGAGTAGAGGGCAGTTTTTC. The rearrangement joins TRBV6-1 to TRBJ2-1; 11 nucleotides match TRBD2. This CDR3 comprises 16 residues. The germline V gene has CDR1 MNHNS and CDR2 SASEGT.

A note on this clonotype: One junction end does not reproduce the germline sequence, and a read error may be involved. The chain joins TRBV7-9 to TRBJ2-1; D remains unclear. This CDR3 has 14 amino acids. In germline, CDR1 is SEHNR, CDR2 FQNEAQ (reference sequence). The CDR3 DNA follows: TGTGCCAACAGCTCCGCTTTCTCCTACAATGAGCAGTTTTTC. Residues: CANSSAFSYNEQFF.

Remarks on this clonotype: Germline is not matched at one junction end, which may reflect a read error. J is TRBJ2-1 and V is TRBV11-2; tentatively, D is TRBD1 (5 bases). Germline CDR1 reads SGHAT; CDR2 reads FQNNGV. The CDR3 spans 15 residues. CDR3 bases: TGTGTCAGCAGCAGGGTGGCCAGCACCTACAATGAGCACTTCTTC. It yields the protein CVSSRVASTYNEHFF.

The chain has TRBV29-1 and TRBJ2-5; 12 nucleotides align to TRBD2. This CDR3 has 15 amino acids. The germline CDR1 and CDR2 sequences are SQVTM and ANQGSEA. The V segment lost 5 bases and the J segment 4 bases; nucleotides outside the gene matches: 8. CDR3 sequence (DNA): TGCAGCGTTCAGACTAGCGGGAGATGGGCAGAGACCCAGTACTTC. This sequence encodes CSVQTSGRWAETQYF. The full variable domain, completed using reference TRBV29-1 and TRBJ2-5, is SAVISQKPSRDICQRGTSLTIQCQVDSQVTMMFWYRQQPGQSLTLIATANQGSEATYESGFVIDKFPISRPNLTFSTLTVSNMSPEDSSIYLCSVQTSGRWAETQYFGPGTRLLVL.

Ten or more counts support this clonotype. V usage is TRBV5-1 and J usage is TRBJ2-7, with TRBD2 matching 7 bases. The CDR3 is 17 amino acids. The V and J ends lost 2 bases and 3 bases, in that order; junction bases with no gene match: 14. In germline, CDR1 is SGHRS, CDR2 YFSETQ. CDR3 region: CASSFDMDPGGGYEQYF. The CDR3, as DNA: TGCGCCAGCAGCTTTGACATGGACCCGGGGGGAGGCTACGAGCAGTACTTC.